These 25 T cell receptor beta chains came from one sample sequenced in a study of cytomegalovirus exposure and HLA in healthy donors. A multiplex PCR was run with 60 Vbeta primers and 13 Jbeta primers. The protocol was immunoSEQ multiplex PCR, while the TCRdb copy is restricted to in-frame clones and leaves out a portion. This sample yields 130,000 or so clones, of which approximately 85% are seen a single time; 6% to 8% belongs to the top ten. The sequencing input was PBMCs. The origin of the receptors is a woman aged 25 to 39 in good health and CMV-seropositive.

This clone appeared once. The chain has TRBV18 and TRBJ1-2; D is perhaps TRBD1 (5 bases). Trimming removed 2 bases at V and 6 bases at J, with 10 bases between. CDR1 is KGHSH and CDR2 is LQKENI in the germline V gene. The CDR3 has 13 residues. Here the CDR3 reads CASSPWGEDGYTF. CDR3 DNA: TGTGCCAGCTCACCATGGGGGGAGGATGGCTACACCTTC.

The chain uses TRBV9 and TRBJ1-4; 7 bases are shared with TRBD1. J gave up 11 bases and V 2 bases, and 15 bases lay outside the gene matches. CDR1 and CDR2 from the germline V gene are SGDLS and YYNGEE. The CDR3 loop spans 16 amino acids. CDR3 protein: CASSVFPQGGEEKLFF. CDR3 nucleotide sequence: TGTGCCAGCAGCGTTTTTCCTCAGGGGGGAGAGGAGAAACTGTTTTTT.

The chain is built from TRBV4-1 and TRBJ1-3; D perhaps matches TRBD1 (5 bases). V was pared by 5 bases and J by 4 bases, with 18 bases between. Looked up from germline, CDR1 is MGHRA and CDR2 is YSYEKL. The CDR3 has 16 residues. The CDR3 is CASSGWGGFRGNTIYF. The CDR3 DNA reads TGCGCCAGCAGCGGCTGGGGGGGGTTCCGCGGAAACACCATATATTTT.

This clone appeared a few times. This chain connects TRBV19 to TRBJ2-1; the match to TRBD2 covers 7 bases. CDR3 length: 14 amino acids. J lost 4 bases, V lost 6 bases, and 6 bases had no gene match. Germline-derived CDR1 and CDR2 are LNHDA and SQIVND (reference sequence). The CDR3 DNA follows: TGTGCCAGTAGAACTAGCGCTCGGTACAATGAGCAGTTCTTC. It translates to CASRTSARYNEQFF. Variable domain in full (rest from reference TRBV19 and TRBJ2-1): DGGITQSPKYLFRKEGQNVTLSCEQNLNHDAMYWYRQDPGQGLRLIYYSQIVNDFQKGDIAEGYSVSREKKESFPLTVTSAQKNPTAFYLCASRTSARYNEQFFGPGTRLTVL.

The chain couples TRBV11-1 to TRBJ1-2; D may be TRBD1 (6 bases). The CDR3 sequence is 15 residues long. Trimming shortened V by 2 bases and J by 7 bases, and 17 bases separated the two germline ends. Germline V gene sequence: CDR1 SGHAT, CDR2 FQDESV (reference sequence). This CDR3 reads CASSLSGQSGGGYTF. The DNA for the CDR3 is TGTGCCAGCAGCTTATCCGGACAGTCGGGTGGTGGCTACACCTTC.

The chain combines TRBV28 with TRBJ2-7, with 14 bases lining up with TRBD2. Germline trimming cut 5 bases from V and 8 bases from J; bases unmatched to any gene: 8. The CDR3 extends over 15 amino acids. CDR1 MDHEN and CDR2 SYDVKM come from the germline V gene. Here the CDR3 reads CASSTTGLAGVKQYF. DNA for the CDR3: TGTGCCAGCAGTACGACGGGACTAGCGGGAGTGAAGCAGTACTTC.

This rearrangement joins TRBV27 to TRBJ1-2; D may be TRBD1 (5 bases). CDR3 length: 13 amino acids. With 5 bases removed from V and 4 bases from J, the gap between germline ends came to 11 bases. Germline CDR1 MNHEY, CDR2 SMNVEV (reference sequence). The CDR3 DNA reads TGTGCCAGCAGTCTACGACAGTTCTATGGCTACACCTTC. Translated, it gives CASSLRQFYGYTF.

This rearrangement joins TRBV6-6 to TRBJ1-2; possible D gene TRBD1, 6 bases. The CDR3 is made up of 14 amino acids. The germline gives CDR1 MNHNY, CDR2 SVGAGI (reference sequence). The V and J ends lost 5 bases and 4 bases respectively, with 14 bases between them. The CDR3 is CASSTGPSSYGYTF. The CDR3 bases are TGTGCCAGCAGTACAGGGCCCTCCAGCTATGGCTACACCTTC.

The J gene is TRBJ1-1, the V gene TRBV10-3; no firm D call. Deletions cut 1 base from V and 0 bases from J, with 6 bases between. The CDR3 totals 14 residues. CDR1 and CDR2 from the germline V gene are ENHRY and SYGVKD. CDR3: CAISELQLNTEAFF. The CDR3 DNA reads as TGTGCCATCAGTGAGTTACAGTTGAACACTGAAGCTTTCTTT.

This rearrangement joins TRBV19 to TRBJ2-6, with D possibly matching TRBD2 (5 bases). V lost 7 bases and J 0 bases, leaving 10 bases between the germline ends. The length of the CDR3 is 15 residues. Per the germline V gene, CDR1 is LNHDA and CDR2 is SQIVND (reference sequence). CDR3 nucleotides: TGTGCCAGTACGAGGGAGAGCTCTGGGGCCAACGTCCTGACTTTC. This gives the protein CASTRESSGANVLTF.

The chain uses TRBV10-3 and TRBJ2-3, with D hard to call. Per germline, CDR1 ENHRY and CDR2 SYGVKD. The CDR3 extends over 12 amino acids. Trimming shortened V by 5 bases and J by 3 bases, and 6 bases separated the two germline ends. CDR3 sequence: CAISPETDTQYF. Written as DNA, the CDR3 is TGTGCCATCAGTCCCGAGACAGATACGCAGTATTTT.

V usage is TRBV7-3 and J usage is TRBJ1-1, with D perhaps matching TRBD1 (6 bases). The CDR3 has 17 residues. Germline lookup yields CDR1 SGHTA and CDR2 FQGTGA. V lost 4 bases, J lost 1 base, and 19 bases lay in between. The CDR3 spells CASSSLEGGRTNTEAFF. CDR3 bases: TGTGCCAGCAGCTCCCTAGAGGGGGGGCGGACGAACACTGAAGCTTTCTTT.

V and J are TRBV30 and TRBJ1-4, with unresolved D. With 2 bases removed from V and 0 bases from J, the gap between germline ends came to 10 bases. This CDR3 contains 15 residues. Germline CDR1 is GTSNPN and CDR2 is SVGIG (reference sequence). Here the CDR3 DNA reads TGTGCCTGGAGTCCGGGAGGGACAACTAATGAAAAACTGTTTTTT. Protein: CAWSPGGTTNEKLFF.

The chain uses TRBV7-7 and TRBJ2-5; D might be TRBD1 (6 bases). Germline V gives CDR1 SSHAT, CDR2 FNYEAQ (reference sequence). The CDR3 has 15 amino acids. V gave up 5 bases and J gave up 5 bases, with 18 bases separating them. CDR3 sequence: CASSPTQGSGETQYF. CDR3 nucleotide sequence: TGTGCCAGCAGCCCAACCCAGGGGTCCGGGGAGACCCAGTACTTC. Supplemented by reference TRBV7-7 and TRBJ2-5, the full variable domain reads GAGVSQSPRYKVTKRGQDVTLRCDPISSHATLYWYQQALGQGPEFLTYFNYEAQPDKSGLPSDRFSAERPEGSISTLTIQRTEQRDSAMYRCASSPTQGSGETQYFGPGTRLLVL.

This clone came up once. CDR3 sequence: CASSWSQGDQPQHF. The CDR3 DNA reads TGTGCCAGCAGTTGGAGTCAGGGGGATCAGCCCCAGCATTTT. The chain employs TRBV27 and TRBJ1-5; 7 bases match TRBD1. The J segment lost 5 bases and the V segment lost 4 bases, leaving 5 bases of the junction unmatched. CDR1 is MNHEY and CDR2 is SMNVEV in the germline V gene (reference sequence). The length of the CDR3 is 14 residues.

The V call is TRBV7-8, the J call TRBJ2-1; 10 bases align to TRBD2. CDR3 length equals 12 residues. With 5 bases clipped from V and 10 bases from J, the junction kept 2 bases outside the gene matches. Germline CDR1 reads SGHVS; CDR2 reads FQNEAQ. CDR3 amino acids: CASSMGLAEQFF. The CDR3 DNA reads as TGTGCCAGCAGCATGGGACTAGCGGAGCAGTTCTTC.

The chain links TRBV27 to TRBJ1-1, with D tentatively TRBD1 (6 bases). CDR1 and CDR2 from the germline V gene are MNHEY and SMNVEV (reference sequence). The CDR3 runs 12 residues. V shed 6 bases and J shed 11 bases, with 16 bases lying between them. Here the CDR3 reads CASRSGARVAFF. The CDR3 DNA reads as TGTGCCAGCAGATCAGGGGCGCGGGTCGCTTTCTTT.

This rearrangement joins TRBV28 to TRBJ1-6; no clear D gene. Germline CDR1 reads MDHEN; CDR2 reads SYDVKM. V was trimmed by 5 bases and J by 9 bases, leaving 8 bases between them. CDR3 length: 12 amino acids. The CDR3 spells CASSDTTSPLHF. The CDR3 nucleotides read TGTGCCAGCAGTGACACCACTTCACCCCTCCACTTT. Full variable domain (rest looked up from reference TRBV28 and TRBJ1-6): DVKVTQSSRYLVKRTGEKVFLECVQDMDHENMFWYRQDPGLGLRLIYFSYDVKMKEKGDIPEGYSVSREKKERFSLILESASTNQTSMYLCASSDTTSPLHFGNGTRLTVT.

The chain employs TRBV30 and TRBJ1-2; the match to TRBD1 covers 9 bases. CDR3 size: 16 residues. CDR1 GTSNPN and CDR2 SVGIG come from the germline V gene (reference sequence). Trimming removed 4 bases from V and 4 bases from J; junction bases left unmatched: 13. In DNA form, the CDR3 reads TGTGCCTGGACCATGTCCAGGACAGGGGAGACCTATGGCTACACCTTC. Its translation: CAWTMSRTGETYGYTF.

In its sample, this clone was seen a few times. This chain connects TRBV30 to TRBJ2-7, with 9 bases fitting TRBD2. J gave up 0 bases and V 4 bases, and 4 bases lay outside the gene matches. The CDR3 is 14 residues long. Germline V gene lookup returns CDR1 GTSNPN and CDR2 SVGIG (reference sequence). This CDR3 reads CAWTLSGSSYEQYF. The CDR3 region has the DNA TGTGCCTGGACTCTTAGCGGGAGCTCCTACGAGCAGTACTTC.

The chain couples TRBV7-6 to TRBJ2-7; D remains ambiguous. Germline V gene data show CDR1 as SGHVS and CDR2 as FNYEAQ. V lost 4 bases to trimming and J lost 1 base, with 8 bases between them. This CDR3 has 13 amino acids. DNA of the CDR3: TGTGCCAGCAGCTCCGACACATCCTACGAGCAGTACTTC. Amino acid sequence: CASSSDTSYEQYF.

This chain connects TRBV19 to TRBJ2-3; D may be TRBD2 (6 bases). Germline V gene lookup returns CDR1 LNHDA and CDR2 SQIVND (reference sequence). This CDR3 has 12 residues. V shed 9 bases and J shed 0 bases, with 7 bases lying between them. CDR3 nucleotides: TGTGCCAGCCGGGGGAGCACAGATACGCAGTATTTT. Amino acids: CASRGSTDTQYF.

The genes are TRBV19 and TRBJ1-1; D is uncertain. The V end was cut by 7 bases, the J end by 3 bases, with 12 bases between. CDR1 is LNHDA, CDR2 SQIVND, per germline (reference sequence). The CDR3 is 13 amino acids. The CDR3, as DNA: TGTGCCAGTATTTCCATCCGGTACACTGAAGCTTTCTTT. Translating gives CASISIRYTEAFF.

The rearrangement joins TRBV5-1 to TRBJ2-7; 7 bases map to TRBD2. The CDR3 is 16 amino acids. CDR1 and CDR2 from the germline V gene are SGHRS and YFSETQ. V dropped 4 bases and J dropped 0; count of bases not matched to a gene: 10. CDR3 DNA sequence: TGCGCCAGCAGCAAGGATAGCGGGTGGAGCTCCTACGAGCAGTACTTC. Protein: CASSKDSGWSSYEQYF.

This clone was seen just once. V gene TRBV6-6 combines with J gene TRBJ1-1; tentatively, D is TRBD1 (5 bases). The V and J ends lost 5 bases and 5 bases respectively, with 18 bases between them. The CDR3 sequence is 15 residues long. Germline assignment: CDR1 MNHNY and CDR2 SVGAGI (reference sequence). The CDR3 sequence is CASSTPRGVETEAFF. CDR3 DNA sequence: TGTGCCAGCAGTACGCCCCGGGGGGTAGAGACTGAAGCTTTCTTT.